These 13 T cell receptor beta chains came from one sample sequenced in a study of cytomegalovirus exposure and HLA in healthy donors. Amplification used 60 Vbeta primers and 13 Jbeta primers. Produced via immunoSEQ multiplex PCR; TCRdb's table is partial and in-frame only. This table holds about 96,000 clones. What was sequenced was PBMCs. These receptor sequences come from a woman in her 30s in good health and CMV-seronegative.

The chain has TRBV6-5 and TRBJ2-2, with 7 bases that match TRBD1. The CDR3 has 14 amino acids. Trimming took 2 bases from V and 7 from J; bases not matched to a gene: 4. The V gene's germline CDR1 is MNHEY and CDR2 SVGAGI. CDR3 sequence (DNA): TGTGCCAGCAGTTACACACAGGGGATCGGGGAGCTGTTTTTT. Translation: CASSYTQGIGELFF.

This sequence joins TRBV12-5 and TRBJ2-7, with 7 bases aligning to TRBD1. The V gene's germline CDR1 is LGHNT and CDR2 FRNRAP. Trimming at V came to 6 bases and at J to 0 bases, leaving 2 bases not matched to a gene. This CDR3 region has 13 residues. This chain's CDR3 is CASGRDSSYEQYF. CDR3 nucleotide sequence: TGTGCTAGTGGGAGGGACAGCTCCTACGAGCAGTACTTC.

The CDR3 loop reads CSVPTGGVAYGYTF. The CDR3 DNA is TGCAGCGTCCCGACAGGGGGCGTTGCCTATGGCTACACCTTC. The genes are TRBV29-1 and TRBJ1-2, with 10 nucleotides matching TRBD1. The CDR3 has 14 residues. The junction had 8 bases not matched to a gene; V was cut back by 6 bases and J by 4 bases. CDR1 and CDR2 from the germline V gene are SQVTM and ANQGSEA.

The DNA for the CDR3 is TGTGCCAGTAGTACCCCTCGTCAGCCCCAGCATTTT. It yields the protein CASSTPRQPQHF. This chain links TRBV19 with TRBJ1-5; unclear D gene. Between the trimmed V and J ends, which lost 4 bases and 6 bases, there was a span of 7 bases. This CDR3 region has 12 residues. Germline CDR1 reads LNHDA; CDR2 reads SQIVND (reference sequence).

The gene calls are TRBV5-6 and TRBJ2-7; 10 bases align to TRBD2. V trimming: 6 bases; J trimming: 4 bases; junction bases outside the gene matches: 10. Looked up from germline, CDR1 is SGHDT and CDR2 is YYEEEE. This CDR3 comprises 15 residues. CDR3 in amino acids: CASTPGSGRNYEQYF. DNA of the CDR3: TGTGCCAGCACTCCTGGTAGCGGGAGGAATTACGAGCAGTACTTC.

The rearrangement links TRBV9 to TRBJ1-3, with TRBD1 matching 9 bases. The CDR3 contains 18 residues. V trimming: 0 bases; J trimming: 0 bases; junction bases outside the gene matches: 7. The germline CDR1 and CDR2 sequences are SGDLS and YYNGEE. DNA of the CDR3: TGTGCCAGCAGCGTAGGTTGGGACAGGGTGTACTCTGGAAACACCATATATTTT. Amino acid sequence: CASSVGWDRVYSGNTIYF.

The chain links TRBV5-1 to TRBJ2-1; 10 bases match TRBD2. Looked up from germline, CDR1 is SGHRS and CDR2 is YFSETQ. V gave up 1 base and J gave up 0 bases; unmatched junction bases: 4. This CDR3 has 17 residues. CDR3 residues: CASSLTSGASSYNEQFF. CDR3 nucleotide sequence: TGCGCCAGCAGCTTGACTAGCGGGGCCTCCTCCTACAATGAGCAGTTCTTC.

The chain links TRBV11-2 to TRBJ1-1; 7 bases agree with TRBD1. CDR3 length equals 15 residues. Germline assignment: CDR1 SGHAT and CDR2 FQNNGV. With 1 base clipped from V and 1 base from J, the junction kept 3 bases outside the gene matches. The CDR3 spells CASSLGQGKNTEAFF. The CDR3 DNA reads TGTGCCAGCAGCTTAGGACAGGGAAAGAACACTGAAGCTTTCTTT.

The chain carries TRBV25-1 and TRBJ1-3; the match to TRBD1 covers 11 bases. This CDR3 contains 16 residues. Trimming cost V 3 bases and J 7 bases; bases outside gene matches: 8. The germline gives CDR1 MGHDK, CDR2 SYGVNS. The CDR3 DNA follows: TGTGCCAGCAGTGACCCAAGGACAGGGGGCGGCAACACCATATATTTT. Its protein is CASSDPRTGGGNTIYF.

The gene calls are TRBV7-9 and TRBJ2-3; 9 nucleotides match TRBD2. The CDR3 is 17 residues long. V was pared by 5 bases and J by 0 bases, with 9 bases of the junction left unmatched. CDR1 SEHNR and CDR2 FQNEAQ come from the germline V gene (reference sequence). This chain's CDR3 is CASSPRSLAGSTDTQYF. The CDR3 DNA follows: TGTGCCAGCAGCCCTCGTTCGCTAGCGGGAAGCACAGATACGCAGTATTTT. Full variable domain (remainder filled in from reference TRBV7-9 and TRBJ2-3): DTGVSQNPRHKITKRGQNVTFRCDPISEHNRLYWYRQTLGQGPEFLTYFQNEAQLEKSRLLSDRFSAERPKGSFSTLEIQRTEQGDSAMYLCASSPRSLAGSTDTQYFGPGTRLTVL.

This chain links TRBV5-1 with TRBJ2-3, with D possibly TRBD2 on 7 matching bases. From germline, CDR1 is SGHRS and CDR2 YFSETQ. V lost 0 bases to trimming and J lost 3 bases, with 14 bases between them. This CDR3 spans 16 amino acids. CDR3 amino acids: CASSLGGGAGTDTQYF. The DNA for the CDR3 is TGCGCCAGCAGCTTGGGTGGGGGGGCCGGGACAGATACGCAGTATTTT.

Remarks on this clone: The same CDR3 is also encoded by other DNA sequences in this sample. DNA for the CDR3: TGTGCCAGCAGTTATTCCGCGGGGTCCTACAATGAGCAGTTCTTC. This encodes CASSYSAGSYNEQFF. This sequence joins TRBV6-5 and TRBJ2-1; tentative D call: TRBD2 (6 bases). The CDR3 consists of 15 residues. Trimming cost V 3 bases and J 1 base, with 10 bases left between them. The germline V gene has CDR1 MNHEY and CDR2 SVGAGI.

The chain is built from TRBV7-9 and TRBJ2-7; D is possibly TRBD2 (6 bases). CDR3 length: 14 amino acids. V lost 3 bases, J lost 2 bases, and 11 bases lay in between. The germline gives CDR1 SEHNR, CDR2 FQNEAQ (reference sequence). The CDR3 nucleotides are TGTGCCAGCAGCTTCTTAACGGGGGCCTACGAGCAGTACTTC. Translation gives CASSFLTGAYEQYF.